This T cell receptor (beta chain) was identified during a study of CD8 T cells in ankylosing spondylitis. Whole-study findings and limits: In ankylosing spondylitis patients, matched synovial fluid reportedly showed significant enrichment of disease-linked clones. A TCR beta motif of under ten highly homologous variants seemed to mark ankylosing spondylitis blood.

The ends were cut back, 3 bases at V and 5 bases at J, with 14 bases in the middle. CDR1 is SGDLS, CDR2 YYNGEE, per germline. The CDR3 is made up of 14 amino acids. This clonotype was counted many times. Its antigen is as yet unknown. TCRdb re-analysed the 5' RACE reads in MiXCR, keeping a single row per CDR3 protein. This sample has tens of thousands of distinct CDR3 sequences; approximately 3% occur once, and the top ten carry about 3%. The origin of this receptor is a male donor with ankylosing spondylitis or in good health (not recorded which). The rearrangement links TRBV9 to TRBJ2-5, with D possibly TRBD2 on 6 matching bases. The source material was blood, either unsorted or a sorted T cell fraction (not recorded which). CDR3: CASSARTGAETQYF. CDR3 nucleotides: TGTGCCAGCAGCGCGCGGACGGGAGCCGAGACCCAGTACTTC.